The entry below describes one T cell receptor beta chain. Its binding antigen is unknown. Base qualities are not recorded, but no much larger clone differs from it by a single base. The data were obtained in a study of post-analysis software for immune sequencing data (dated by TCRdb to between 2015 and 2016). In terms of the full investigation: Relapsing-remitting, secondary progressive and progressive-relapsing multiple sclerosis were recorded as disease courses, and subtype annotation was lacking for some patients. The patient repertoires were set against about 12 previously published healthy control repertoires from donors whose ages ranged from roughly 6 to 25 years. A subset of samples was prepared in parallel using single-end sample barcoding, then pooled and co-amplified after Illumina adapter ligation. The paper as a whole reports these results and caveats: The multiple sclerosis patient group was slightly younger than the control group. Strong co-clustering of samples prepared in the same batch was shown by direct clustering with F measure, prompting a batch-effect correction. Patients showed significantly higher frequencies than controls for a handful of TRBV segments, among them TRBV5-6, TRBV5-1 and TRBV20-1. Significantly lower normalized Chao1 diversity was found in multiple sclerosis patients than in controls, suggesting substantial peripheral T-cell clonal expansion.

The method was PCR. Sequenced on an Illumina HiSeq 2500. To reduce PCR and sequencing biases, unique molecular identifiers were incorporated into the TCR beta cDNA libraries. Some 500,000 cDNA molecules were obtained per 1 to 10 million input T cells, so each molecule approximated one T cell. Patient libraries were prepared and sequenced with the same protocol used for the earlier healthy control dataset. Samples belonging to the same batch were prepared together, multiplexed and sequenced on a shared HiSeq lane. The original methods were these. MIGEC handled the raw barcoded reads, throwing out single-read molecular identifier groups before consensus assembly and CDR3 extraction. Clonotype tables were post-analysed with VDJtools, normalizing diversity by down-sampling all datasets to the smallest sample size. Repertoire overlap clustering matched CDR3 amino acid but not nucleotide sequences to correct batch-related cross-sample contamination. TCRdb trimmed public reads at Q25 via fastp, called clones via MiXCR and kept in-frame beta chains. Each CDR3 protein gets just one entry, which takes the most common genes and DNA from the rows behind it. TCRdb's processing, not the authors' own work, is the source of the V and J calls. This sample lists 820,000 or so distinct CDR3 sequences; approximately 53% were detected once. Jointly, the top ten make up roughly 4.4% of the sample.

To demonstrate the VDJtools post-analysis software, the study profiled TCR beta repertoires from the peripheral blood of about 13 young patients with multiple sclerosis. The patients with multiple sclerosis were children and adolescents between roughly 6 and 17 years of age. The V end gives up 4 bases and the J end 5 bases, leaving 9 bases in the junction not matched to a gene. The CDR1 and CDR2 encoded by the germline V gene are SQVTM and ANQGSEA. The CDR3 runs 14 residues from the cysteine to the phenylalanine. Of the read, only the CDR3 DNA is kept; its 42 bases are in frame from base 1. The chain uses TRBV29-1 and TRBJ2-5; 8 central nucleotides agree with TRBD1. The receptor's source is a girl aged 10 to 17 with multiple sclerosis. Sequenced input: blood. The sequenced DNA is TGCAGCGTTGGAAGGGTCAGGGGGCAGGAGACCCAGTACTTC. The resulting protein is CSVGRVRGQETQYF.